This TCR beta chain was identified in a study of T cells in Graves' hyperthyroidism and ophthalmopathy. General study points: A model of 13 V-J pairs discriminated ophthalmopathy from stable hyperthyroidism.

RNA transcripts provided the source from which TCR beta CDR3 regions were amplified. During a first-round RT-PCR of the TCR CDR3, the HTBI primer set was used. TCRdb processed the multiplex PCR reads anew with MiXCR; each CDR3 protein has one entry. The data contain about 350,000 distinct CDR3 sequences, approximately 15% of them seen just once; the ten biggest clones take up roughly 25%. The hyperthyroidism was newly diagnosed and had lasted under 2 months; the patients were aged 18 to 65. Uncontrolled infection, other autoimmune disease, pregnancy or lactation barred patients from enrollment. Diagnostic assessment was based on clinical symptoms, serum thyroxine and TRAb, thyroid ultrasound and orbital computed tomography. In its sample, this clonotype was seen a few times. Its target is unknown. This clonotype was sampled from a woman younger than 45 with Graves' hyperthyroidism. The sample comprised blood.

The CDR3 reads CASSLITDEQFF. The CDR3 DNA is TGTGCCAGCAGTTTAATTACAGATGAGCAGTTCTTC. The chain couples TRBV12-3 or TRBV12-4 to TRBJ2-1, with D unclear. The CDR3 extends over 12 amino acids. V lost 2 bases, J lost 8 bases, and 7 bases lay in between.